The T cell receptor (beta chain) described here comes from a study of OX40 agonist ivuxolimab in advanced cancers. The overall study: All patients had ivuxolimab intravenously every 2 weeks at 0.01 to 10 mg/kg. Of mixed ages from 23 to 79 and averaging approximately 60 years, the group was 65% to 85% male.

General study findings and limits: The CD4+ and CD8+ T cells in the blood had expanded clonally by week 6 at 0.1 to 3.0 mg/kg.

Autoimmune disease history or systemic immunosuppression meant exclusion. Germline CDR1 is GTSNPN and CDR2 is SVGIG (reference sequence). This CDR3 comprises 12 residues. Trimming stripped 0 bases from V and 8 bases from J, with 8 bases between. Profiled with immunoSEQ multiplex PCR; TCRdb holds only in-frame clones, not every one. The sample includes 49,000 or so clones, roughly nine tenths of them seen just once. On this clone: What it binds is unknown.

The starting material was CD4+ or CD8+ T cells sorted from blood, obtained in a trial of the OX40 agonist ivuxolimab. The V gene is TRBV30, the J gene TRBJ2-1; D ambiguous. The source is an adult with an advanced solid tumor such as melanoma, head and neck, liver or kidney cancer. CDR3 coding DNA: TGTGCCTGGAGTGTTTTTGCGGATGAGCAGTTCTTC. This gives the protein CAWSVFADEQFF.